This T cell receptor beta chain was recovered during a study of control samples from healthy donors and cancer patients. Sequenced by immunoSEQ multiplex PCR; TCRdb stores in-frame clones only, minus some. Of tens of thousands of clones listed, about nine tenths are singletons. Trimming at V came to 7 bases and at J to 5 bases, leaving 4 bases not matched to a gene. The CDR3 has 13 amino acids. Germline CDR1 is SGHNT and CDR2 is YYREEE (reference sequence). The TCR was taken from a woman aged 25 to 45 in good health. Sequenced: blood. V gene TRBV5-4 combines with J gene TRBJ2-3; TRBD1 aligns across 10 bases. The CDR3 coding sequence is TGTGCCAGCGGTCGGACAGGGGGAGATACGCAGTATTTT. Translating it yields CASGRTGGDTQYF.